The source of this TCR beta chain is a study of neurological immune-mediated disorders. Study-wide results and caveats: HTLV-1-associated myelopathy had the most TCR clonal expansion, while multiple sclerosis had the least, a level that fell below healthy controls.

Ten or more counts support this clonotype. Its cognate antigen is unknown. The V end lost 4 bases, the J end lost 4 bases, and 17 bases lay between the germline ends. This CDR3 region has 15 residues. Germline lookup yields CDR1 MDHEN and CDR2 SYDVKM. As for time point: longitudinal time-point 1 (baseline). The output of every sequencing run, over 190 million TCR-beta sequences, came from 15-18 subjects. TCRdb ran MiXCR on the 5' RACE reads and lists one entry per CDR3 protein. The sample consists of tens of thousands of distinct CDR3 sequences, around 15% of them appearing once. This clonotype was obtained from a female donor with HTLV-1-associated myelopathy (HAM/TSP). The chain has TRBV28 and TRBJ2-7; D perhaps matches TRBD1 (6 bases). Sequencing input: PBMCs. CDR3 DNA sequence: TGTGCCAGCAGTTCGACAGGTCCAAACAATTACGAGCAGTACTTC. It specifies CASSSTGPNNYEQYF.